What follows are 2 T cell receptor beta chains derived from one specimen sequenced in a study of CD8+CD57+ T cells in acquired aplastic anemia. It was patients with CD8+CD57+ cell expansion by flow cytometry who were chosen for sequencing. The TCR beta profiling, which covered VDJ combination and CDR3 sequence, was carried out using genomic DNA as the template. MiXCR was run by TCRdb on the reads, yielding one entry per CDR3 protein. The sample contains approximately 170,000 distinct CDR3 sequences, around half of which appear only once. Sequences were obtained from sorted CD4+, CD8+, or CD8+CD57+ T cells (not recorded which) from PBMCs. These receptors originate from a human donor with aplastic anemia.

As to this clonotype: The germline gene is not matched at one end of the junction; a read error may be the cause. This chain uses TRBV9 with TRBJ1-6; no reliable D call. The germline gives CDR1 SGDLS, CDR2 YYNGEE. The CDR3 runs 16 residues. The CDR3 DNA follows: TGTGCCGGCAGCCCCAGTTCCCACAAAGATAATTCACCCCTCCACTTT. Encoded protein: CAGSPSSHKDNSPLHF.

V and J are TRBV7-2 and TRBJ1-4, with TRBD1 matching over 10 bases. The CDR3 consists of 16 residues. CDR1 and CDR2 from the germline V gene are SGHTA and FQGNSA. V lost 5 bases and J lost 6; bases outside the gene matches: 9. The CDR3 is CASSPSWTGGDEKLFF. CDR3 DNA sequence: TGTGCCAGCAGCCCTAGTTGGACAGGGGGAGATGAAAAACTGTTTTTT.